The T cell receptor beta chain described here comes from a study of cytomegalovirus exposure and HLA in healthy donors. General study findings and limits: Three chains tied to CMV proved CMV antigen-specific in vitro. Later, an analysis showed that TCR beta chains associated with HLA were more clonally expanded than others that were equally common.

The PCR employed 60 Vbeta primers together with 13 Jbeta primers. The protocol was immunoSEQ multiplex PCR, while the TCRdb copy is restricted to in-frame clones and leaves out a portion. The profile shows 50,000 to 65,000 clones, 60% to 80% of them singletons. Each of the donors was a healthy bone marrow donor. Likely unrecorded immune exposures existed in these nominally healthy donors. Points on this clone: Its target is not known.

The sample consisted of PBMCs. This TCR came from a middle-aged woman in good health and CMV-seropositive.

DNA for the CDR3: TGTGCCACCAGCAGACTCAGTGGTGATTCAGATACGCAGTATTTT. Translation gives CATSRLSGDSDTQYF. The chain links TRBV15 to TRBJ2-3; unclear D gene. V was pared by 2 bases and J by 4 bases, with 13 bases between. CDR3 length: 15 amino acids. In germline, CDR1 is LNHNV, CDR2 YYDKDF (reference sequence).